These 10 T cell receptor beta chains originate from one sample sequenced in a study of cytomegalovirus exposure and HLA in healthy donors. 60 Vbeta and 13 Jbeta primers were used in PCR. Assay used: immunoSEQ multiplex PCR; TCRdb lists only in-frame clones, some missing. The sample shows about 150,000 clones, 84% of them seen only once. The sequenced sample was PBMCs. The receptor source for this set is a man aged 18-30 years in good health and CMV-seronegative.

The chain uses TRBV28 and TRBJ1-2, with 9 nucleotides matching TRBD1. V was pared by 6 bases and J by 8 bases, with 7 bases of the junction left unmatched. From germline, CDR1 is MDHEN and CDR2 SYDVKM. The CDR3 contains 13 residues. In DNA form, the CDR3 reads TGTGCCAGCAGCTGGACAGGGGAGGACGGCTACACCTTC. It translates to CASSWTGEDGYTF.

The V call is TRBV5-1, the J call TRBJ1-5, with a tentative D call TRBD1 (5 bases). From germline, CDR1 is SGHRS and CDR2 YFSETQ. The V end was cut by 0 bases, the J end by 3 bases, with 10 bases between. CDR3 length: 15 residues. The CDR3 sequence: CASSLGQSFNQPQHF. For the CDR3, the DNA is TGCGCCAGCAGCTTGGGACAGAGCTTCAATCAGCCCCAGCATTTT.

This chain uses TRBV11-2 with TRBJ1-4, with a weak D call TRBD1 (5 bases). The CDR3 is 13 amino acids. V was clipped by 5 bases and J by 7 bases, with 11 bases between them. The germline V gene has CDR1 SGHAT and CDR2 FQNNGV. Here the CDR3 reads CASSRGGTEKLFF. CDR3 sequence (DNA): TGTGCCAGCAGCCGCGGGGGGACTGAAAAACTGTTTTTT.

The V gene is TRBV7-9, the J gene TRBJ1-1; D gene unclear. V was trimmed by 2 bases and J by 7 bases, leaving 11 bases between them. CDR1 is SEHNR and CDR2 is FQNEAQ in the germline V gene (reference sequence). The CDR3 is made up of 13 amino acids. In nucleotides, the CDR3 is TGTGCCAGCAGCTTAAGGTCGGCGGTTGAAGCTTTCTTT. It specifies CASSLRSAVEAFF.

This clone has just one count. This chain links TRBV29-1 with TRBJ2-2; possible D gene TRBD2, 7 bases. The CDR3 loop spans 16 amino acids. Trimming took off 1 base at V and 7 bases at J, with 19 bases between the two ends. Per germline, CDR1 SQVTM and CDR2 ANQGSEA. The CDR3 spells CSVEAGGSHPGGELFF. In nucleotides, the CDR3 is TGCAGCGTTGAAGCGGGGGGCTCACACCCTGGCGGGGAGCTGTTTTTT.

There are a few counts of this clone. The chain has TRBV18 and TRBJ1-1; a possible D gene is TRBD1 (5 bases). V was pared by 10 bases and J by 5 bases, with 14 bases between. Germline CDR1 is KGHSH and CDR2 is LQKENI. This CDR3 has 12 residues. The CDR3 DNA reads TGTGCCACCCGGATGGGGGGGACTGAAGCTTTCTTT. Residues: CATRMGGTEAFF.

V is TRBV29-1 and J is TRBJ2-5; tentatively, D is TRBD1 (5 bases). The J call may not be correct, given that the DNA end is closer to TRBJ2-7. The CDR3 has 16 residues. Germline V gene lookup returns CDR1 SQVTM and CDR2 ANQGSEA. This chain's CDR3 is CSVEDQENRLHYEQYF. CDR3 DNA: TGCAGCGTTGAAGATCAGGAGAACAGGCTCCACTACGAGCAGTACTTC.

The chain links TRBV4-1 to TRBJ1-5; TRBD1 might be the D (6 bases). Trimming took 3 bases from V and 0 from J, leaving 12 bases between them. The germline V gene encodes CDR1 MGHRA and CDR2 YSYEKL. The CDR3 runs 16 residues. The CDR3 loop reads CASSQQDSYSNQPQHF. CDR3 in DNA: TGCGCCAGCAGCCAGCAGGACAGTTATAGCAATCAGCCCCAGCATTTT.

This clone was found many times. The DNA for the CDR3 is TGTGCCAGCAGACACCTAGCGGACACCGGGGAGCTGTTTTTT. Residues: CASRHLADTGELFF. The chain recombines TRBV6-4 with TRBJ2-2; 7 bases are shared with TRBD2. Germline assignment: CDR1 MRHNA and CDR2 SNTAGT. CDR3 length: 14 amino acids. Germline trimming cut 6 bases from V and 3 bases from J; bases unmatched to any gene: 4.

The V and J genes are TRBV6-5 and TRBJ1-2; 7 positions agree with TRBD1. The CDR3 sequence is 15 residues long. CDR1 MNHEY and CDR2 SVGAGI come from the germline V gene. The V gene end was trimmed by 6 bases and the J gene end by 7 bases; junction bases not matched to a gene: 14. The CDR3 coding sequence is TGTGCCAGCAGACCGCCCCTCGGACAGGTCGGTGGCTACACCTTC. Its translation: CASRPPLGQVGGYTF.